A selection of T cell receptor beta chains follows, all from one sample in a study of beta chain features in type 1 diabetes. Only in-frame clones appear in the TCRdb table, and some are missing; sequencing was by immunoSEQ multiplex PCR. Altogether approximately 200,000 clones are present, around 9.6% being singletons, with the ten largest covering about 0.037%. The sample taken for sequencing was naive CD4+ T cells from blood. The receptors originated from a woman aged 18-29 years in good health. Each CDR3 is given with its conserved first and last residue. A D gene is named only where the DNA matches it firmly. Expanded clones get a size class; other rows say once, few or many, or leave the size out.

J	size	V	D	DNA	CDR3
TRBJ2-1	.	TRBV11-1	TRBD2	TGTGCCAGCAGACCTGGGACTAGCGGGAGTTTCTACAATGAGCAGTTCTTC	CASRPGTSGSFYNEQFF
TRBJ2-1	.	TRBV5-1	TRBD1	TGCGCCAGCAGCCTGGGCCTCCCAGGGGGCAATGAGCAGTTCTTC	CASSLGLPGGNEQFF
TRBJ2-2	.	TRBV27	.	TGTGCCAGCAGTTTGGCAGGTACTCGCGTCCGGGAGCTGTTTTTT	CASSLAGTRVRELFF
TRBJ2-1	.	TRBV2	.	TGTGCCAGCACCCTAGAGGGAGAGCACAATGAGCAGTTCTTC	CASTLEGEHNEQFF
TRBJ2-1	.	TRBV19	.	TGTGCCAGTAGTATAGCACAGGGTGTCTCCTACAATGAGCAGTTCTTC	CASSIAQGVSYNEQFF
TRBJ2-5	few	TRBV5-1	TRBD2	TGCGCCAGCAGCTTCTCTAGCGGGAGTAGAGCGGAGACCCAGTACTTC	CASSFSSGSRAETQYF
TRBJ1-1	.	TRBV14	.	TGTGCCAGCAGCCAAGAGGGCAGGGTAGAAGCTTTCTTT	CASSQEGRVEAFF
TRBJ1-1	.	TRBV5-1	.	TGCGCCAGCAGCTTGGGGGGCGCGATCCAAGCTTTCTTT	CASSLGGAIQAFF
TRBJ1-1	.	TRBV27	TRBD1	TGTGCCAGCAGTTTAAACCCTGTGAGACAGGGGGCCGTGAACACTGAAGCTTTCTTT	CASSLNPVRQGAVNTEAFF
TRBJ2-5	.	TRBV5-1	TRBD1	TGCGCCAGCAGCCCGGGACAGGGAAGAGAGACCCAGTACTTC	CASSPGQGRETQYF
TRBJ2-7	.	TRBV6-5	TRBD2	TGTGCCAGCAGCCTAGCGGGGGGGCTCGAGCAGTACTTC	CASSLAGGLEQYF
TRBJ2-7	few	TRBV30	TRBD1	TGTGCCTGGGCGGGGACAGGGGGCGAGCAGTACTTC	CAWAGTGGEQYF
TRBJ1-4	once	TRBV5-1	TRBD1	TGCGCCAGCAGCCAGACAGGGTTAGACGAAAAACTGTTTTTT	CASSQTGLDEKLFF
TRBJ1-5	.	TRBV30	.	TGTGCCTGGAGTGCTGAAGGTCGGGGATACAATCAGCCCCAGCATTTT	CAWSAEGRGYNQPQHF
TRBJ1-1	few	TRBV5-1	.	TGCGCCAGCAGCCGAATTAGTACGAACACTGAAGCTTTCTTT	CASSRISTNTEAFF
TRBJ1-3	few	TRBV4-1	.	TGCGCCAGCAGCCAAGTGCGGAGCTCTGGAAACACCATATATTTT	CASSQVRSSGNTIYF
TRBJ2-7	.	TRBV28	.	TGTGCCAGCAGTTCAGCGGGCGTCGCCTTGGAGCAGTACTTC	CASSSAGVALEQYF
TRBJ1-2	.	TRBV6-5	.	TGTGCCAGCACCAGGGGCTTTGATGGCTACACCTTC	CASTRGFDGYTF
TRBJ1-1	.	TRBV7-9	.	TGTGCCAGCAGCCCCGAGGGTGGCAGGACGGTGTCCTTT	CASSPEGGRTVSF
TRBJ2-1	many	TRBV29-1	.	TGCAGCGTTGTCCCCAGGGGCAGCAATGAGCAGTTCTTC	CSVVPRGSNEQFF
TRBJ1-1	.	TRBV30	.	TGTGCCTGGAGTCCGAGGGGGGGAGCCACTGAAGCTTTCTTT	CAWSPRGGATEAFF
TRBJ1-2	.	TRBV9	TRBD1	TGTGCCAGCAGCGGCCGACAGGGGGTCTATGGCTACACCTTC	CASSGRQGVYGYTF
TRBJ1-6	.	TRBV19	.	TGTGCCAGTAAAACGGGGGGCTATAATTCACCCCTCCACTTT	CASKTGGYNSPLHF
TRBJ2-7	few	TRBV5-4	TRBD2	TGTGCCAGCAGCCCCGGGACTAGCGGGACGACACTCCACTACGAGCAGTACTTC	CASSPGTSGTTLHYEQYF
TRBJ2-1	few	TRBV7-9	.	TGTGCCAGCAGCTTGAGCGGTGAGCAGTTCTTC	CASSLSGEQFF
TRBJ2-7	few	TRBV5-1	.	TGCGCCAGCAGCTTGGAAGATAGCGGCTACTACGAGCAGTACTTC	CASSLEDSGYYEQYF
TRBJ2-1	.	TRBV5-1	.	TGCGCCAGCAGCTTCCCCCCCCTTACTCATGAGCAGTTCTTC	CASSFPPLTHEQFF
TRBJ2-5	.	TRBV4-2	TRBD1	TGTGCCAGCAGACTCGGGAGAGGACAGGGGAGGGGAGAGACCCAGTACTTC	CASRLGRGQGRGETQYF
TRBJ1-2	.	TRBV19	.	TGTGCCAGTCAACAGACTAACTATGGCTACACCTTC	CASQQTNYGYTF
TRBJ1-1	many	TRBV7-9	.	TGTGCCAGCAGCTTAGGGACAGTGGATGAAGCTTTCTTT	CASSLGTVDEAFF
TRBJ2-1	few	TRBV2	TRBD1	TGTGCCAGCAGTGAATTGGGACAGGGGAATGAGCAGTTCTTC	CASSELGQGNEQFF
TRBJ2-2	.	TRBV5-4	.	TGTGCCAGCAGCAGAACGGGGAACACCGGGGAGCTGTTTTTT	CASSRTGNTGELFF
TRBJ2-7	many	TRBV29-1	TRBD1	TGCAGCGCCGGACAGGGTGATTACGAGCAGTACTTC	CSAGQGDYEQYF
TRBJ2-2	.	TRBV19	.	TGTGCCAGTAGTATGTTTCTAGCGATGAACACCGGGGAGCTGTTTTTT	CASSMFLAMNTGELFF
TRBJ2-3	few	TRBV6-1	.	TGTGCCAGCAGTGCTTTCACAGATACGCAGTATTTT	CASSAFTDTQYF
TRBJ1-1	few	TRBV7-2	TRBD1	TGTGCCAGCAGCTTCAGGGGGCGAAGCACTGAAGCTTTCTTT	CASSFRGRSTEAFF
TRBJ2-3	.	TRBV9	TRBD2	TGTGCCAGCAGCGTGGGGACTAGCGGGGGCTTCACAGATACGCAGTATTTT	CASSVGTSGGFTDTQYF
TRBJ2-7	few	TRBV4-2	TRBD2	TGTGCCAGCAGCCAATGGAGCAGGCTAGCGGGAGCCGTCTCCTACGAGCAGTACTTC	CASSQWSRLAGAVSYEQYF
TRBJ1-1	.	TRBV6-1	.	TGTGCCAGCAGTGAAGGCGGGGGGAATACTGAAGCTTTCTTT	CASSEGGGNTEAFF
TRBJ2-7	few	TRBV5-1	.	TGCGCCAGCAGCTTTTTACAGGCGAACGAGCAGTACTTC	CASSFLQANEQYF
TRBJ2-7	.	TRBV14	.	TGTGCCAGCAGCCAGTACAGGAGCTCCTACGAGCAGTACTTC	CASSQYRSSYEQYF
TRBJ1-1	few	TRBV19	.	TGTGCCAGTAGTATCGGCTGGGCCACTGAAGCTTTCTTT	CASSIGWATEAFF
TRBJ2-7	.	TRBV5-1	TRBD1	TGCGCCAGCCGCCCGAGGACCGGGACAGGCTACGAGCAGTACTTC	CASRPRTGTGYEQYF
TRBJ2-3	many	TRBV29-1	.	TGCAGCCTCAGGGAAAGTAGCACAGATACGCAGTATTTT	CSLRESSTDTQYF
TRBJ1-1	few	TRBV2	TRBD1	TGTGCCAGCAGTGTTACAGGGGGCCCGAACACTGAAGCTTTCTTT	CASSVTGGPNTEAFF
TRBJ2-5	many	TRBV30	TRBD1	TGTGCCGGGACAGATAAAGAGACCCAGTACTTC	CAGTDKETQYF
TRBJ1-5	few	TRBV2	.	TGTGCCAGCAGTGACAGGGGCGGGCAGCCCCAGCATTTT	CASSDRGGQPQHF
TRBJ2-5	few	TRBV19	.	TGTGCCAGTAGTCAGGGGAAGGAGACCCAGTACTTC	CASSQGKETQYF
TRBJ1-1	.	TRBV6-1	.	TGTGCCAGCACGGGGGTACGGAACGGTGAAGCTTTCTTT	CASTGVRNGEAFF
TRBJ1-1	.	TRBV6-5	.	TGTGCCAGCAGTTACTCGTCAGGAATGAACACTGAAGCTTTCTTT	CASSYSSGMNTEAFF
TRBJ1-1	.	TRBV11-2	TRBD1	TGTGCCAGCAGCTCCGGACAGGGGCATTACACTGAAGCTTTCTTT	CASSSGQGHYTEAFF
TRBJ2-2	.	TRBV30	.	TGTGCCTGGAGGGGCGGGATGAACACCGGGGAGCTGTTTTTT	CAWRGGMNTGELFF
TRBJ2-6	.	TRBV18	TRBD1	TGTGCCAGCTCACCACCCCCAAGGGACAGCAAATCTATCTGGGCCAACGTCCTGACTTTC	CASSPPPRDSKSIWANVLTF
TRBJ1-5	.	TRBV27	.	TGTGCCAGCAGCCAACACCGGGCGGGACGCCAGCCGGATCCCATACAGCCCCAGCATTTT	CASSQHRAGRQPDPIQPQHF
TRBJ2-2	.	TRBV9	.	TGTGCCAGCAGCACCCTTGACAGTTACACCGGGGAGCTGTTTTTT	CASSTLDSYTGELFF
TRBJ2-7	.	TRBV10-1	.	TGCGCCAGCAGTGAGTCGGCAGGGGTCGTCTCCTACGAGCAGTACTTC	CASSESAGVVSYEQYF
TRBJ1-5	few	TRBV9	.	TGTGCCAGCAGCGTAGGGGAGAATCAGCCCCAGCATTTT	CASSVGENQPQHF
TRBJ1-5	few	TRBV15	TRBD1	TGTGCCACCAGCGGGGAGAGACAGGGGCGGGATCAGCCCCAGCATTTT	CATSGERQGRDQPQHF